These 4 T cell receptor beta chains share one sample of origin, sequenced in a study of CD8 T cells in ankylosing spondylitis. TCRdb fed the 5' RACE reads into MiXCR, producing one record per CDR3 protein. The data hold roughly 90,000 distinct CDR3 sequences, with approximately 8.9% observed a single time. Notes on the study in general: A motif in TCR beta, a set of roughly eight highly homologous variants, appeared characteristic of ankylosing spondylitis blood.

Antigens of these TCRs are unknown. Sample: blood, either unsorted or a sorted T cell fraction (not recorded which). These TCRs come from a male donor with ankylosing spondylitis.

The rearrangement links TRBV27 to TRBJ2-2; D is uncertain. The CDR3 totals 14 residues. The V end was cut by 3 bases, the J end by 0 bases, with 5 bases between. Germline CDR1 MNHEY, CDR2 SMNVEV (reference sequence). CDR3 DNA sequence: TGTGCCAGCAGTTTTTCTCCGAACACCGGGGAGCTGTTTTTT. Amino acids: CASSFSPNTGELFF.

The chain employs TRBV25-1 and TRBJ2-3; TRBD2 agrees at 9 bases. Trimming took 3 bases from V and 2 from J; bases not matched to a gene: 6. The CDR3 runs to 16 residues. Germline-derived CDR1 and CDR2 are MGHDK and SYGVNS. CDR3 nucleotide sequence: TGTGCCAGCAGTGACCCAGCGGGAGGTCCCACAGATACGCAGTATTTT. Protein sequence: CASSDPAGGPTDTQYF.

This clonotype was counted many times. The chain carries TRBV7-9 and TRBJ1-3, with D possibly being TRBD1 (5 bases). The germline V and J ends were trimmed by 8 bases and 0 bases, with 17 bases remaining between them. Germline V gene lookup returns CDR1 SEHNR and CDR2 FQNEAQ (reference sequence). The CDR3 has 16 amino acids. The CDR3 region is CASGGILVSSGNTIYF. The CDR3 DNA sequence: TGTGCCAGCGGGGGTATCCTCGTCAGCTCTGGAAACACCATATATTTT.

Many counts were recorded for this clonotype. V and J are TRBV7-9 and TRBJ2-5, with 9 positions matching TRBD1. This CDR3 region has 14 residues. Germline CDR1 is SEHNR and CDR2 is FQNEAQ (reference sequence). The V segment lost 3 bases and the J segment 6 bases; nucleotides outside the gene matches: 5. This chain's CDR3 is CASSFGTGLQTQYF. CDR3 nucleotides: TGTGCCAGCAGCTTTGGGACAGGGCTTCAGACCCAGTACTTC. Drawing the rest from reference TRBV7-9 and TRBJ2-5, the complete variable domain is DTGVSQNPRHKITKRGQNVTFRCDPISEHNRLYWYRQTLGQGPEFLTYFQNEAQLEKSRLLSDRFSAERPKGSFSTLEIQRTEQGDSAMYLCASSFGTGLQTQYFGPGTRLLVL.